These 7 T cell receptor beta chains originate from one sample sequenced in a study of cytomegalovirus exposure and HLA in healthy donors. In the PCR, 60 Vbeta and 13 Jbeta primers were used. Some clones are missing from TCRdb's copy, which holds only in-frame ones; the method was immunoSEQ multiplex PCR. The profile shows roughly 200,000 clones, about 89% of them singletons. The source material was PBMCs. The receptors originated from a woman aged 18-29 years in good health and CMV-seronegative.

The CDR3 coding sequence is TGCGCCAGCAGCCGAACTATAGCGGGAGTAATGTACGAGCAGTACTTC. It is translated as CASSRTIAGVMYEQYF. The V and J genes are TRBV4-1 and TRBJ2-7, with TRBD2 matching over 9 bases. There are 16 residues in the CDR3. Looked up from germline, CDR1 is MGHRA and CDR2 is YSYEKL. Unmatched junction bases numbered 11, after V lost 4 bases and J lost 4 bases.

CDR3 nucleotides: TGCGCCAGCAGCTTGGCGGGGGGCGGTTCACCCCTCCACTTT. This codes for CASSLAGGGSPLHF. This chain connects TRBV5-1 to TRBJ1-6; weak D call: TRBD1 (6 bases). This CDR3 has 14 residues. The V gene's germline CDR1 is SGHRS and CDR2 YFSETQ. Trimming removed 0 bases at V and 9 bases at J, with 10 bases between.

This chain uses TRBV29-1 with TRBJ1-2; no clear D gene. This CDR3 is 12 amino acids long. In germline, CDR1 is SQVTM, CDR2 ANQGSEA. Trimming left V 1 base short and J 6 bases short, with 9 bases between. The CDR3 sequence is CSVEGEVNGYTF. CDR3 sequence (DNA): TGCAGCGTTGAAGGGGAGGTAAATGGCTACACCTTC. The full variable domain, in which reference TRBV29-1 and TRBJ1-2 provide the parts outside the CDR3, is SAVISQKPSRDICQRGTSLTIQCQVDSQVTMMFWYRQQPGQSLTLIATANQGSEATYESGFVIDKFPISRPNLTFSTLTVSNMSPEDSSIYLCSVEGEVNGYTFGSGTRLTVV.

The rearrangement joins TRBV7-9 to TRBJ2-1; 9 bases agree with TRBD1. The V gene's germline CDR1 is SEHNR and CDR2 FQNEAQ (reference sequence). The CDR3 runs to 15 residues. With 5 bases clipped from V and 5 bases from J, the junction kept 7 bases outside the gene matches. The CDR3 protein is CASSPGQGFDNEQFF. DNA for the CDR3: TGTGCCAGCAGCCCAGGACAGGGGTTCGACAATGAGCAGTTCTTC. Together with reference TRBV7-9 and TRBJ2-1, the CDR3 gives the full variable domain: DTGVSQNPRHKITKRGQNVTFRCDPISEHNRLYWYRQTLGQGPEFLTYFQNEAQLEKSRLLSDRFSAERPKGSFSTLEIQRTEQGDSAMYLCASSPGQGFDNEQFFGPGTRLTVL.

V usage is TRBV5-4 and J usage is TRBJ2-1, with 12 bases fitting TRBD2. V gave up 3 bases and J gave up 6 bases; unmatched junction bases: 4. The CDR3 runs to 15 residues. Germline CDR1 reads SGHNT; CDR2 reads YYREEE (reference sequence). As DNA, the CDR3 is TGTGCCAGCAGCTGGGGACTAGCGGGTGGCAATGAGCAGTTCTTC. Protein product: CASSWGLAGGNEQFF.

The chain combines TRBV6-1 with TRBJ2-1; D remains ambiguous. Germline CDR1 MNHNS, CDR2 SASEGT. This CDR3 has 11 residues. With 8 bases removed from V and 4 bases from J, the gap between germline ends came to 6 bases. The CDR3 region has the DNA TGTGCCAGCCCTCTGTACAATGAGCAGTTCTTC. It encodes CASPLYNEQFF.

As to this clone: The sample has other DNA sequences that encode this CDR3 too. The V call is TRBV19, the J call TRBJ2-1; possible D gene TRBD1, 5 bases. The CDR3 contains 14 residues. In germline, CDR1 is LNHDA, CDR2 SQIVND (reference sequence). V lost 4 bases to trimming and J lost 3 bases, with 10 bases between them. The CDR3 DNA follows: TGTGCCAGTAGTAAGGGGCTCGGCTACAATGAGCAGTTCTTC. This codes for CASSKGLGYNEQFF.